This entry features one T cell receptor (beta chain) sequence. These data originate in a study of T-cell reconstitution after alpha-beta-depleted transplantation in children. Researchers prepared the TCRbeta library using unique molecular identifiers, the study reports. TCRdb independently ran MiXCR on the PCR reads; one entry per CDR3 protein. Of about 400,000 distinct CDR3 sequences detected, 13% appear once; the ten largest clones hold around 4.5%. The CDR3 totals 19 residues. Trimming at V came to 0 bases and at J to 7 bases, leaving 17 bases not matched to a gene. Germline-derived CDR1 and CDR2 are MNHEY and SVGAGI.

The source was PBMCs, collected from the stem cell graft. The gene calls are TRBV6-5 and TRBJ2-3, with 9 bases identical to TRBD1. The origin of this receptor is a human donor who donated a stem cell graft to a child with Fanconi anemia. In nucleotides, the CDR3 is TGTGCCAGCAGTTACTCTAGGGGTGGAGGGACAGGGAGTGTGAATACGCAGTATTTT. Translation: CASSYSRGGGTGSVNTQYF.